The sequence of this T cell receptor (beta chain) was determined in a study of shared clonotypes between healthy human individuals. The assay was immunoSEQ multiplex PCR, and TCRdb's table has in-frame clones only and misses some. The repertoire has roughly 1,100,000 clones, around 74% of them found once; the top ten carry 1.4% to 1.5%. The donor population consisted of healthy HIV-negative adults with no recent acute infections or vaccinations. Everyone who donated was a Caucasian adult who lived in Nashville, Tennessee. Subsets obtained from CD4+ cells comprised CD45RA+ naive and CD45RA-negative memory cells. There are 13 residues in the CDR3. V was trimmed by 5 bases and J by 4 bases, leaving 11 bases between them. Germline V lookup: CDR1 LNHDA, CDR2 SQIVND (reference sequence).

The sample was memory CD4+ T cells sorted from blood. Subset noted: CD45RA-negative fraction. This sequence was found in a man younger than 30 in good health. This rearrangement joins TRBV19 to TRBJ1-2; D is possibly TRBD1 (6 bases). DNA for the CDR3: TGTGCCAGTAGTTTCAGGGGAGTCTATGGCTACACCTTC. Its protein product is CASSFRGVYGYTF.